These T cell receptor beta chains were read from a single sample in a study of graft-versus-host responses after intestinal transplantation. Only in-frame clones appear in the TCRdb table, and some are missing; sequencing was by immunoSEQ multiplex PCR. The table has roughly 43,000 clones, about 95% seen once. This specimen was PBMCs, taken about 11 months after intestinal transplant. Receptors were obtained from a human patient who received an intestinal transplant, so some T cells may come from the graft donor. The CDR3 runs from the conserved cysteine through the conserved F or W. D genes are given only for firm matches. Rows give clone size only sometimes, using once, few, many, or a class for an expanded clone.

NA,TRBV12-5,TRBJ1-1,NA,TGTGCTAGTGGACCATTTCTCGGGGAGGACGGGGTGGTGCTCACTGAAGCTTTCTTT,CASGPFLGEDGVVLTEAFF
NA,TRBV6-5,TRBJ1-5,NA,TGTGCCACCGGGGGTGGTCAGCCCCAGCATTTT,CATGGGQPQHF
NA,TRBV7-3,TRBJ1-1,NA,TGTGCCAGCAGCCCCAGCCCCGGGGGCACTGAAGCTTTCTTT,CASSPSPGGTEAFF
NA,TRBV19,TRBJ2-7,NA,TGTGCCAGTAGTGGTTGGGACGGATCCTACGAGCAGTACTTC,CASSGWDGSYEQYF
NA,TRBV6-1,TRBJ1-5,NA,TGTGCCAGCAGGAGGGGGGATCAGCCCCAGCATTTT,CASRRGDQPQHF
NA,TRBV11-2,TRBJ2-3,NA,TGTGCCAGCAGCCCCCGGGGTTTTAGGTCAGATACGCAGTATTTT,CASSPRGFRSDTQYF
NA,TRBV19,TRBJ1-1,NA,TGTGCCACCCAACTGAACGGGGGGAACACTGAAGCTTTCTTT,CATQLNGGNTEAFF
NA,TRBV4-1,TRBJ2-2,TRBD2,TGCGCCAGCAGCTCCCCTGGGACTAGCCGAAACACCGGGGAGCTGTTTTTT,CASSSPGTSRNTGELFF
NA,TRBV5-1,TRBJ2-7,NA,TGCGCCAGCAGCTTGGCGTGGGAACCCTACGAGCAGTACTTC,CASSLAWEPYEQYF
NA,TRBV18,TRBJ1-2,TRBD1,TGTGCCAGCTCGCCAAACGGCCTGACAGGGAATAACTATGGCTACACCTTC,CASSPNGLTGNNYGYTF
NA,TRBV19,TRBJ2-1,TRBD2,TGTGCCAGTAGTAAACTAGCGGGAGTTCACTACAATGAGCAGTTCTTC,CASSKLAGVHYNEQFF
NA,TRBV28,TRBJ2-7,TRBD2,TGTGCCAGCACCCCGGGGGGACTAGCGGGGGGTCCCCCCTACGAGCAGTACTTC,CASTPGGLAGGPPYEQYF
NA,TRBV11-3,TRBJ2-1,NA,TGTGCCAGCAGCTTAGATGGGGTAGCGCCCAATGAGCAGTTCTTC,CASSLDGVAPNEQFF
NA,TRBV7-6,TRBJ2-7,TRBD1,TGTGCCAGCAGCCCGGGACAGACCTACGAGCAGTACTTC,CASSPGQTYEQYF
NA,TRBV28,TRBJ1-2,NA,TGTGCCAGCAGTTTAAGATGGGAGTATGGCTACACCTTC,CASSLRWEYGYTF
once,TRBV6-5,TRBJ1-4,TRBD1,TGTGCCAGCACCGCCCAGAGGGGACAGCATGAAAAACTGTTTTTT,CASTAQRGQHEKLFF
NA,TRBV28,TRBJ2-5,NA,TGTGCCAGCACAGGGGAAGAGACCCAGTACTTC,CASTGEETQYF
NA,TRBV19,TRBJ2-4,NA,TGTGCCAGTAGTATCTTCGGGGGTTTGAGGAACATTCAGTACTTC,CASSIFGGLRNIQYF
NA,TRBV15,TRBJ2-3,NA,TGTGCCACCAGCAGCCACACAGATACGCAGTATTTT,CATSSHTDTQYF
once,TRBV5-6,TRBJ2-3,NA,TGTGCCAGCAGCTTCTTACAGGATTCTAGCACAGATACGCAGTATTTT,CASSFLQDSSTDTQYF
once,TRBV10-2,TRBJ2-7,TRBD1,TGCGCCAGCAGAAGGGGACAGGGGGCATACGAGCAGTACTTC,CASRRGQGAYEQYF
NA,TRBV11-3,TRBJ2-1,NA,TGTGCCAGCAGCTTAGGGGGGGCCATCAATGAGCAGTTCTTC,CASSLGGAINEQFF
NA,TRBV25-1,TRBJ1-6,TRBD1,TGTGCCAGCAGTGAATCTATCGGGGGACAGGGGTCACCCCTCCACTTT,CASSESIGGQGSPLHF
NA,TRBV28,TRBJ2-7,TRBD1,TGTGCCAGCCTGACAGGGGCCTACGAGCAGTACTTC,CASLTGAYEQYF
NA,TRBV9,TRBJ1-1,NA,TGTGCCAGCAGCGTAGGGTCCGAGACTAACACTGAAGCTTTCTTT,CASSVGSETNTEAFF
NA,TRBV2,TRBJ2-3,TRBD2,TGTGCCAGGAAACTAGCGGGAAACACAGATACGCAGTATTTT,CARKLAGNTDTQYF
NA,TRBV4-1,TRBJ1-1,NA,TGCGCCAGCAGCCAAGTACTGGGGGGGCGAGCTTTCTTT,CASSQVLGGRAFF
NA,TRBV13,TRBJ1-5,NA,TGTGCCAGCAGCTTGGGAGATAGCAATCAGCCCCAGCATTTT,CASSLGDSNQPQHF
NA,TRBV12-1,TRBJ2-7,NA,TGTGCCAGCAGCTCCCGGGGGGGCTTC,CASSSRGGF
NA,TRBV7-6,TRBJ2-5,NA,TGTGCCAGCAGCTTAAATCCGTATCGGGGGGCGTTGCAAGAGACCCAGTACTTC,CASSLNPYRGALQETQYF
NA,TRBV6-1,TRBJ2-7,NA,TGTGCCAGCAGCGCCGACTTACGCGAGCAGTACTTC,CASSADLREQYF
NA,TRBV5-4,TRBJ2-7,TRBD1,TGTGCCAGCAGCTTGAGGGACAGGTCCCACGAGCAGTACTTC,CASSLRDRSHEQYF
NA,TRBV5-6,TRBJ1-6,NA,TGTGCCAGCACTGCCGGGGTAAATTCACCCCTCCACTTT,CASTAGVNSPLHF
NA,TRBV5-1,TRBJ2-1,TRBD2,TGCGCCAGCAGGACTAGCGGGGGGAATGAGCAGTTCTTC,CASRTSGGNEQFF
NA,TRBV10-3,TRBJ2-5,TRBD1,TGTGCCATCAGTCCCCGGGACAGGGGAGAGACCCAGTACTTC,CAISPRDRGETQYF
NA,TRBV18,TRBJ1-5,TRBD1,TGTGCCAGCTCAGAAGGACAGGGCAATCAGCCCCAGCATTTT,CASSEGQGNQPQHF
NA,TRBV18,TRBJ1-1,NA,TGTGCCAGCTCAATTCGACAGGTCGATGGGACTGAAGCTTTCTTT,CASSIRQVDGTEAFF
NA,TRBV7-7,TRBJ2-2,NA,TGTGCCAGCAGCCCGCAGGCCCAGACGCTTGCCTTGGGCACCGGGGAGCTGTTTTTT,CASSPQAQTLALGTGELFF
NA,TRBV6-1,TRBJ1-1,NA,TGTGCCAGCCGAGGGGCAGCCCCTGAAGCTTTCTTT,CASRGAAPEAFF
NA,TRBV5-1,TRBJ2-7,NA,TGCGCCAGCAGCTTGGGCCCCGGGACCGATACCTACGAGCAGTACTTC,CASSLGPGTDTYEQYF
NA,TRBV9,TRBJ2-2,TRBD1,TGTGCCAGCAGCGCCGACAGGGTTCCCACCGGGGAGCTGTTTTTT,CASSADRVPTGELFF
NA,TRBV19,TRBJ2-7,TRBD1,TGTGCCAGTAGTATGACAGGGGATTCCTACGAGCAGTACTTC,CASSMTGDSYEQYF
once,TRBV5-1,TRBJ2-3,NA,TGCGCCAGCAGCTTGGTTCAGGGGACAGATACGCAGTATTTT,CASSLVQGTDTQYF
NA,TRBV10-3,TRBJ2-7,NA,TGTGCCATCAGACAGACAGGAGCCTTCTACGAGCAGTACTTC,CAIRQTGAFYEQYF
NA,TRBV5-6,TRBJ1-2,NA,TGTGCCAGCAGCTTGGGGGCCTATGGCTACACCTTC,CASSLGAYGYTF
NA,TRBV11-2,TRBJ1-2,NA,TGTGCCAGCAGCCAAAGGAGCCCTTATGGCTACACCTTC,CASSQRSPYGYTF
NA,TRBV30,TRBJ1-5,NA,TGTGCCTGGAGTGACGACAGAGTCGATCAGCCCCAGCATTTT,CAWSDDRVDQPQHF
NA,TRBV10-1,TRBJ1-1,NA,TGCGCCAGCAGTGGGACACTGAACACTGAAGCTTTCTTT,CASSGTLNTEAFF
NA,TRBV18,TRBJ1-5,NA,TGTGCCAGCTCACCATCCGTAAATCAGCCCCAGCATTTT,CASSPSVNQPQHF
NA,TRBV5-4,TRBJ1-3,TRBD1,TGTGCCAGCAGCCTACAGGGGGGCACTGGAAACACCATATATTTT,CASSLQGGTGNTIYF
NA,TRBV7-9,TRBJ2-2,NA,TGTGCCAGCAGGAATCGGCACCCCGAGGACACCGGGGAGCTGTTTTTT,CASRNRHPEDTGELFF
NA,TRBV7-9,TRBJ2-7,TRBD1,TGTGCCAGCAGCTTACTCGGTAACAGGGGCATGGACGAGCAGTACTTC,CASSLLGNRGMDEQYF
NA,TRBV29-1,TRBJ2-7,NA,TGCAGCGTTGTCAGCCGGTGGGCGTCCCCCATCGCTAGGAGCTCCTACGAGCAGTACTTC,CSVVSRWASPIARSSYEQYF
NA,TRBV6-1,TRBJ1-4,TRBD1,TGTGCCAGCAGTCTGACAGGGACGCGGAACGAAAAACTGTTTTTT,CASSLTGTRNEKLFF
NA,TRBV4-1,TRBJ2-1,NA,TGCGCCAGCAGGCGGGATATGCCCAGTGAGCAGTTCTTC,CASRRDMPSEQFF
NA,TRBV13,TRBJ1-5,NA,TGTGCCAGCAGCTTAGGGGATCAGCCCCAGCATTTT,CASSLGDQPQHF
NA,TRBV9,TRBJ1-1,NA,TGTGCCAGCAGCGTAGTGCAGGGACATGAAGCTTTCTTT,CASSVVQGHEAFF
NA,TRBV11-2,TRBJ2-1,TRBD2,TGTGCCAGCAGACCAGTACGGAGCCTAGCGGGGGCCGGTTGGGGGCAGTTCTTC,CASRPVRSLAGAGWGQFF